The sequence of this T cell receptor (beta chain) was determined in a study of cytomegalovirus exposure and HLA in healthy donors. Donors sampled were nominally healthy, though unrecorded immune exposures were likely. PCR employed 60 Vbeta and 13 Jbeta primers. Measured with immunoSEQ multiplex PCR; TCRdb has only the in-frame clones, and not every one. This sample has some 180,000 clones, with about 77% found just once. V lost 8 bases and J lost 4, with 8 bases in between. This CDR3 comprises 11 residues. Germline CDR1 and CDR2: MNHNY and SVGAGI (reference sequence). Note on this clone: Antigen: not known.

Study-level findings and limits: Researchers catalogued about 150 TCR beta chains as cytomegalovirus-associated.

This chain joins TRBV6-6 and TRBJ2-5; tentatively, D is TRBD1 (6 bases). The material sequenced was PBMCs. This sequence originates from a female donor in good health and CMV-seronegative. The CDR3 DNA reads as TGTGCCAGCTCGGACAGAGAGACCCAGTACTTC. It specifies CASSDRETQYF.